The 21 T cell receptor beta chains listed next were all sequenced from one sample in a study of blood T cell repertoires in COVID-19. Some clones are missing from TCRdb's copy, which holds only in-frame ones; the method was immunoSEQ multiplex PCR. The sample includes roughly 140,000 clones, around 80% of them seen just once. Source material: peripheral blood. These receptors originate from a man aged 70-80 years who had recovered from COVID-19.

The V gene is TRBV12-3 or TRBV12-4, the J gene TRBJ2-7; D unclear. V dropped 3 bases and J dropped 0 bases, with 6 bases sitting between them. The CDR3 runs 13 residues. The CDR3 DNA sequence: TGTGCCAGCAGTTTGCGGTACTCCTACGAGCAGTACTTC. Its translation is CASSLRYSYEQYF.

This chain connects TRBV12-3 or TRBV12-4 to TRBJ2-5, with D possibly matching TRBD2 (5 bases). The V end was cut by 3 bases, the J end by 1 base, with 6 bases between. CDR3 size: 13 residues. CDR3 sequence reads: CASSLSGQETQYF. The CDR3 coding sequence is TGTGCCAGCAGTTTGAGCGGCCAAGAGACCCAGTACTTC.

This clone appeared once. The rearrangement joins TRBV19 to TRBJ2-1; D perhaps matches TRBD2 (5 bases). V lost 1 base, J lost 7 bases, and 11 bases lay in between. Looked up from germline, CDR1 is LNHDA and CDR2 is SQIVND (reference sequence). The CDR3 covers 14 residues. Written as DNA, the CDR3 is TGTGCCAGTAGTATAGTTTCCGGGGTGAATGAGCAGTTCTTC. Its translation is CASSIVSGVNEQFF.

CDR3 in amino acids: CASSPGTAYTGELFF. The CDR3 bases are TGCGCCAGCAGCCCCGGGACTGCCTACACCGGGGAGCTGTTTTTT. The chain couples TRBV5-1 to TRBJ2-2, with D possibly matching TRBD2 (6 bases). Germline assignment: CDR1 SGHRS and CDR2 YFSETQ. The germline V and J ends were trimmed by 4 bases and 3 bases, with 13 bases remaining between them. CDR3 length: 15 residues.

The J gene is TRBJ1-1, the V gene TRBV7-8; 9 bases line up with TRBD1. The CDR3 sequence is 15 residues long. The germline CDR1 and CDR2 sequences are SGHVS and FQNEAQ. J gave up 5 bases and V 3 bases, and 7 bases lay outside the gene matches. CDR3 sequence reads: CASSLEGQGETEAFF. The CDR3 region has the DNA TGTGCCAGCAGCTTGGAGGGACAGGGTGAGACTGAAGCTTTCTTT.

This chain links TRBV21-1 with TRBJ2-1; TRBD2, the D gene given by the table, was not confirmed from the DNA. TRBV21-1 is a known pseudogene. This CDR3 has 18 residues. CDR3 coding DNA: TGTGCCAGCAGCAAAGTCGAGACACTAGCGGGAGGTAACAATGAGCAGTTCTTC. It specifies CASSKVETLAGGNNEQFF.

The chain couples TRBV27 to TRBJ2-5, with TRBD2 identical over 7 bases. This CDR3 has 15 residues. Germline-derived CDR1 and CDR2 are MNHEY and SMNVEV (reference sequence). The ends lost 5 bases at V and 4 bases at J; junction bases unmatched: 10. CDR3 nucleotides: TGTGCCAGCAGTCCCTACCGGGGGGATCGAGAGACCCAGTACTTC. Protein product: CASSPYRGDRETQYF.

The rearrangement joins TRBV5-6 to TRBJ2-1; the match to TRBD1 covers 9 bases. This CDR3 contains 15 residues. J gave up 7 bases and V 0 bases, and 5 bases lay outside the gene matches. In germline, CDR1 is SGHDT, CDR2 YYEEEE. Here the CDR3 DNA reads TGTGCCAGCAGCTTGGTGGGACAGGGCTGGAATGAGCAGTTCTTC. Translating gives CASSLVGQGWNEQFF.

The V call is TRBV5-5, the J call TRBJ1-5, with D maybe TRBD1 (6 bases). Trimming cost V 4 bases and J 7 bases, with 12 bases left between them. This CDR3 has 13 residues. CDR1 and CDR2 (germline): SGHKS, YYEKEE (reference sequence). CDR3 DNA: TGTGCCAGCAGCGATGGTGGGGGCCAGCCCCAGCATTTT. Amino acid sequence: CASSDGGGQPQHF.

This clone was found a few times. This chain joins TRBV20-1 and TRBJ1-1; D is ambiguous. Trimming left V 3 bases short and J 7 bases short, with 12 bases between. Germline loops: CDR1 DFQATT, CDR2 SNEGSKA (reference sequence). The CDR3 extends over 12 amino acids. The CDR3 protein is CSASNSIFEAFF. Written as DNA, the CDR3 is TGCAGTGCTAGTAACAGTATCTTTGAAGCTTTCTTT.

The chain uses TRBV14 and TRBJ2-1, with 10 bases lining up with TRBD2. The CDR3 is 15 amino acids. J gave up 4 bases and V 4 bases, and 4 bases lay outside the gene matches. In germline, CDR1 is SGHDN, CDR2 FVKESK. The CDR3 coding sequence is TGTGCCAGCAGCCGGGGACTAGCGTCGTACAATGAGCAGTTCTTC. Amino acid sequence: CASSRGLASYNEQFF.

The genes are TRBV10-3 and TRBJ1-1, with D maybe TRBD1 (6 bases). The CDR3 loop spans 14 amino acids. V dropped 4 bases and J dropped 1 base, with 10 bases sitting between them. Germline values: CDR1 ENHRY, CDR2 SYGVKD. The CDR3 region has the DNA TGTGCCATCAGTGCGCTAGGGGGGAACACTGAAGCTTTCTTT. As protein: CAISALGGNTEAFF.

V is TRBV19 and J is TRBJ1-5; possible D gene TRBD1, 5 bases. The V and J ends lost 1 base and 4 bases respectively, with 17 bases between them. The CDR3 has 17 amino acids. The germline V gene has CDR1 LNHDA and CDR2 SQIVND (reference sequence). In nucleotides, the CDR3 is TGTGCCAGTAGTATAGTTTCAGGGCTAGTGGGGAATCAGCCCCAGCATTTT. Translating gives CASSIVSGLVGNQPQHF.

The chain carries TRBV19 and TRBJ1-2; 8 nucleotides line up with TRBD1. The CDR3 covers 16 residues. After removal of 3 bases from V and 5 bases from J, the junction contained 11 bases not matched to a gene. Germline V gene data show CDR1 as LNHDA and CDR2 as SQIVND (reference sequence). CDR3 protein: CASSIGSRGTGYGYTF. The CDR3 DNA is TGTGCCAGTAGTATTGGTTCCAGGGGGACAGGATATGGCTACACCTTC.

The chain couples TRBV6-5 to TRBJ2-2; 11 bases line up with TRBD2. The V gene end was trimmed by 1 base and the J gene end by 6 bases; junction bases not matched to a gene: 1. There are 15 residues in the CDR3. CDR1 is MNHEY, CDR2 SVGAGI, per germline. The CDR3 DNA reads as TGTGCCAGCAGTTACTTTAGCGGGAGGGCCGGGGAGCTGTTTTTT. Translation gives CASSYFSGRAGELFF.

This clone came up once. V is TRBV7-2 and J is TRBJ2-3; TRBD2 agrees at 15 bases. This CDR3 is built from 19 residues. The germline gives CDR1 SGHTA, CDR2 FQGNSA. V shed 5 bases and J 3 bases; nucleotides not matched to a gene: 12. The CDR3 region is CASSTAPTGTSGRTDTQYF. The CDR3 nucleotides are TGTGCCAGCAGCACTGCCCCCACCGGGACTAGCGGGAGGACAGATACGCAGTATTTT.

The rearrangement joins TRBV19 to TRBJ2-7, with D tentatively TRBD2 (5 bases). Trimming took 3 bases from V and 3 from J, leaving 12 bases between them. CDR1 LNHDA and CDR2 SQIVND come from the germline V gene (reference sequence). This CDR3 region has 14 residues. CDR3 amino acids: CASSIQLGVYEQYF. The CDR3 DNA reads TGTGCCAGTAGTATTCAACTCGGGGTCTACGAGCAGTACTTC.

The chain employs TRBV30 and TRBJ1-6; tentatively, D is TRBD1 (5 bases). V lost 5 bases, J lost 0 bases, and 11 bases lay in between. CDR3 size: 15 residues. CDR1 and CDR2 (germline): GTSNPN, SVGIG (reference sequence). CDR3 region: CAWEQESSYNSPLHF. DNA for the CDR3: TGTGCCTGGGAACAGGAGAGCTCCTATAATTCACCCCTCCACTTT.

The chain joins TRBV5-5 to TRBJ2-1; perhaps TRBD2 as D (7 bases). The length of the CDR3 is 13 residues. Germline V lookup: CDR1 SGHKS, CDR2 YYEKEE (reference sequence). The germline V and J ends were trimmed by 4 bases and 8 bases, with 13 bases remaining between them. CDR3 loop: CASSGSGGHEQFF. CDR3 DNA: TGTGCCAGCAGCGGCTCCGGGGGGCATGAGCAGTTCTTC.

The rearrangement uses TRBV1 and TRBJ2-7; no DNA check was done on the table's D call, TRBD2. TRBV1 is an annotated pseudogene. CDR3 length: 16 residues. CDR3 protein: CTSSPKVAPNPYEQYF. The CDR3 DNA is TGCACCAGCAGCCCAAAGGTAGCTCCCAACCCCTACGAGCAGTACTTC.

For the CDR3, the DNA is TGTGCCAGCACGATCGGGGGGGGCACAGATACGCAGTATTTT. Translating it yields CASTIGGGTDTQYF. The chain has TRBV21-1 and TRBJ2-3; the DNA was not compared with TRBD2, the D call given in the table. TRBV21-1 is listed as a pseudogene. This CDR3 contains 14 residues.